This T cell receptor beta chain comes out of a study of shared clonotypes between healthy human individuals (dated by TCRdb to about 2020). Study-level background: A few men and two women, aged 18 to 49 years, made up the cohort. For each donor, three plates each were used for CD4 naive and CD4 memory, two plates were used for CD8 naive, and one plate was used for CD8 memory. To estimate repertoire size and how much clonotype sharing occurs between individuals, the study deeply sequenced the blood TCR repertoires of several healthy adults. Different laboratories and diverse techniques were used to prepare libraries and sequence TCR repertoires, to increase sequencing depth and limit assay-specific biases. Each donor's leukapheresis produced roughly between roughly 0.85 and 10 billion PBMCs.

Using the deep immunoSEQ assay, TCR CDR3 regions were amplified from genomic DNA by multiplex PCR. Extracted genomic DNA from each cell subset was spread evenly across all wells of several immunoSEQ 96-well plates, with each plate serving as a replicate. For sorted subsets, each replicate PCR was loaded with around 200 ng genomic DNA, equivalent to 30,000 to 35,000 T cell genomes. Purified libraries were quantified with a Qubit 3.0 fluorometer, sized on a Bioanalyzer 2100, and re-quantified with the KAPA Library Quantification kit. A separate single-read 150-cycle Illumina NextSeq 550 flow cell was used to sequence each immunoSEQ 96-well plate. Concerning the study's data processing: Because the immunoSEQ output included only junctional sequences and no quality scores, the filtering could not be the same as the filtering used for full-length reads. To assign V/J genes and CDR3, sequences were annotated using PyIR, a Python wrapper for IgBLAST v1.9, with IMGT germline references. Reads were removed for weak V/J assignments (E-value above 1e-6), missing CDR3, stop codons, out-of-frame junctions, or ambiguous translated residues. A V3J clonotype was defined by an identical inferred V gene, J gene, and CDR3 amino acid sequence. Percentage overlap between repertoires was computed as shared unique clonotypes divided by the size of the smaller repertoire. Repertoire richness was assessed with RTK rarefaction, the Chao1 estimator, and Recon v2.1 estimates of unobserved clonotypes. Generation probabilities for all TCRbeta clonotypes obtained by the gDNA method from several donors were computed using OLGA. Here the immuneACCESS table is served through TCRdb, limited to in-frame sequences with V and J called. Missing clones are a known gap in these copies; in checked studies unresolved V genes cover under half, and the rest lacks a known reason. The DNA gave D and trimming, while V, J and clone size come from that table. In this sample the table shows some 200,000 clones, 60% to 75% of which occur a single time. The top ten clonotypes cover 8% to 13% of the sample.

The junction shows trimming of 6 bases on V and 6 bases on J, plus 16 bases between the germline ends. CDR1 and CDR2 were assigned from the germline V gene as MNHNS and SASEGT. The CDR3 has 14 amino acids, counting the end cysteine and phenylalanine. The retained sequence is limited to the CDR3, 42 bases, with the frame set at the first base. Here is what the overall study found, with its caveats: When a handful of donors were compared, the shared fraction of clonotypes was around 4.6% for naive CD4, over 3% for naive CD8, 2% to 2.5% for memory CD4, and less than 0.45% for memory CD8. Naive subsets generally had larger estimated clonotype richness than memory subsets did. Compared with non-shared clonotypes, the clonotypes found in all four sorted-subset donors had higher generation probabilities. Only blood was sampled, and tissue TCR repertoires likely differ from those in blood. The genetic and exposure-history diversity represented was limited by the small number of donors. Pairwise subsampling led to the expectation that sequencing depth would affect the degree of clonotype sharing among donors. Even with the large sequencing depth, rarefaction of the sorted-subset datasets indicated that sequencing was incomplete.

The donors were healthy, HIV-negative adults who had no recently reported acute infections or vaccinations. All donors were Caucasian adults living in Nashville, Tennessee, USA. CD4+ T cells were enriched through magnetic negative selection, after which naive cells were positively selected on CD45RA and the remaining negative fraction served as the memory subset. Blood was collected by leukapheresis, and PBMCs were isolated by Ficoll-Histopaque density gradient centrifugation and then cryopreserved in liquid nitrogen vapor phase. Analytical flow cytometry was used to check the purity and quantity of every magnetically sorted T cell population. Genomic DNA was isolated from each sorted fraction and quantified by UV absorbance on a Nanodrop 2000c. On this clone itself: What antigen it recognizes has not been identified. Per-base qualities were not stored, and no clone one base away is much larger.

Sequenced sample: memory CD4+ T cells sorted from blood. Explained via the paper, the cell subset or site label denotes: CD45RA-negative fraction. The TCR comes from a man aged 25 to 40 in good health. The chain is encoded by TRBV6-1 joined to TRBJ2-3; a confident D gene designation cannot be given. The sequenced DNA: TGTGCCAGCAGCCGCACAGTTACCGTGGATACGCAGTATTTT. Translation gives CASSRTVTVDTQYF.